The 16 T cell receptor beta chains below were found in one sample sequenced in a study of blood T cell repertoires in COVID-19. Sequencing used immunoSEQ multiplex PCR; TCRdb keeps in-frame clones, though not all of them. The data show fewer than 400,000 clones, with roughly 90% seen just once and under 20% held by the top ten. Sequencing used PBMCs or T cells enriched from blood (not recorded which). The receptors were gathered from a woman aged 30 to 39 who had recovered from COVID-19.

The chain has TRBV20-1 and TRBJ1-2; possible D gene TRBD1, 6 bases. Trimming cost V 5 bases and J 6 bases, with 10 bases left between them. This CDR3 region has 11 residues. Looked up from germline, CDR1 is DFQATT and CDR2 is SNEGSKA (reference sequence). The CDR3 DNA reads TGCAGTGCTTCTCCAGGGGATGGCTACACCTTC. It specifies CSASPGDGYTF.

This sequence joins TRBV15 and TRBJ2-3; 10 bases align to TRBD2. V lost 5 bases to trimming and J lost 5 bases; unmatched junction nucleotides: 16. Germline V lookup: CDR1 LNHNV, CDR2 YYDKDF (reference sequence). The CDR3 length is 18 residues. The CDR3 sequence is CATSRNTLAGGGIDTQYF. The CDR3 nucleotides are TGTGCCACCAGCCGAAACACCTTAGCGGGAGGCGGGATAGATACGCAGTATTTT.

The chain has TRBV28 and TRBJ1-2; the match to TRBD1 covers 8 bases. CDR3 length: 15 residues. V shed 5 bases and J 7 bases; nucleotides not matched to a gene: 12. Per germline, CDR1 MDHEN and CDR2 SYDVKM. As DNA, the CDR3 is TGTGCCAGCAGTGTCACATTCCAGGGGGCGGGTGGCTACACCTTC. It yields the protein CASSVTFQGAGGYTF.

V is TRBV11-3 and J is TRBJ2-7; TRBD2 aligns across 7 bases. Germline lookup yields CDR1 SGHNT and CDR2 YENEEA. The V segment lost 5 bases and the J segment 3 bases; nucleotides outside the gene matches: 13. CDR3 length: 16 amino acids. The CDR3: CASSPPPGRADYEQYF. The CDR3 nucleotides read TGTGCCAGCAGCCCCCCCCCGGGGAGGGCAGACTACGAGCAGTACTTC. Full variable domain (rest looked up from reference TRBV11-3 and TRBJ2-7): EAGVVQSPRYKIIEKKQPVAFWCNPISGHNTLYWYLQNLGQGPELLIRYENEEAVDDSQLPKDRFSAERLKGVDSTLKIQPAELGDSAVYLCASSPPPGRADYEQYFGPGTRLTVT.

The chain has TRBV7-2 and TRBJ2-1, with 10 bases identical to TRBD2. The CDR3 is 14 amino acids. After removal of 1 base from V and 14 bases from J, the junction contained 8 bases not matched to a gene. Germline V gene sequence: CDR1 SGHTA, CDR2 FQGNSA. CDR3 region: CASSLGWVAGGKFF. The CDR3, as DNA: TGTGCCAGCAGCTTAGGGTGGGTAGCGGGGGGAAAGTTCTTC.

The gene calls are TRBV2 and TRBJ1-6, with 8 bases fitting TRBD1. Per germline, CDR1 SNHLY and CDR2 FYNNEI. V dropped 8 bases and J dropped 5; count of bases not matched to a gene: 5. This CDR3 is 14 amino acids long. CDR3 loop: CASRTGWDNSPLHF. The CDR3 DNA sequence: TGTGCCAGCCGGACAGGGTGGGATAATTCACCCCTCCACTTT.

V gene TRBV7-9 combines with J gene TRBJ1-1; TRBD1 might be the D (6 bases). CDR3 length: 14 amino acids. The V end was cut by 5 bases, the J end by 0 bases, with 10 bases between. CDR1 is SEHNR, CDR2 FQNEAQ, per germline (reference sequence). CDR3 nucleotide sequence: TGTGCCAGCAGCGGCGACAGGTTGAACACTGAAGCTTTCTTT. The encoded protein is CASSGDRLNTEAFF.

This clone was recorded once. The chain joins TRBV14 to TRBJ1-4, with D unclear. V lost 1 base to trimming and J lost 8 bases, with 8 bases between them. This CDR3 is built from 13 residues. Germline values: CDR1 SGHDN, CDR2 FVKESK. This CDR3 reads CASSQGAGEKLFF. The CDR3 nucleotides are TGTGCCAGCAGCCAAGGGGCGGGGGAAAAACTGTTTTTT.

For the CDR3, the DNA is TGCGCCAGCAGCTTGGTCGAGGCAGGGGTTAGGGAGCAGTACTTC. It translates to CASSLVEAGVREQYF. The V and J genes are TRBV5-1 and TRBJ2-7; perhaps TRBD1 as D (6 bases). The CDR3 contains 15 residues. Germline CDR1 reads SGHRS; CDR2 reads YFSETQ. The V and J ends lost 0 bases and 7 bases respectively, with 17 bases between them.

The rearrangement uses TRBV4-1 and TRBJ2-5; 8 nucleotides line up with TRBD1. The CDR3 loop spans 14 amino acids. The trim removed 3 bases at V and 4 bases at J, leaving 4 bases unmatched. The germline gives CDR1 MGHRA, CDR2 YSYEKL. The CDR3 coding sequence is TGCGCCAGCAGCCAGCAGGGGGCCAGAGAGACCCAGTACTTC. This gives the protein CASSQQGARETQYF.

The chain links TRBV7-9 to TRBJ1-3; 9 bases match TRBD1. The V segment lost 5 bases and the J segment 0 bases; nucleotides outside the gene matches: 14. Germline loops: CDR1 SEHNR, CDR2 FQNEAQ (reference sequence). The CDR3 extends over 19 amino acids. The CDR3 spells CASSRQTGQGMSSGNTIYF. Here the CDR3 DNA reads TGTGCCAGCAGCCGACAAACTGGACAGGGGATGAGCTCTGGAAACACCATATATTTT.

The chain carries TRBV19 and TRBJ1-1; D is unresolved. The CDR3 is 12 residues long. Germline CDR1 LNHDA, CDR2 SQIVND (reference sequence). V dropped 5 bases and J dropped 4 bases, with 8 bases sitting between them. The CDR3 spells CASSYTGTEAFF. The CDR3 bases are TGTGCCAGTAGTTATACGGGCACTGAAGCTTTCTTT.

The gene calls are TRBV4-1 and TRBJ2-1; 8 bases align to TRBD1. With V trimmed by 1 base and J by 12 bases, 17 bases remained unmatched. Germline V gene data show CDR1 as MGHRA and CDR2 as YSYEKL. The CDR3 runs 17 residues. The CDR3: CASSQGTGMGYTIWQFF. CDR3 sequence (DNA): TGCGCCAGCAGCCAAGGGACAGGGATGGGTTATACAATATGGCAGTTCTTC.

CDR3 coding DNA: TGTGCCAGCAGCGGAGACGGACAGGGATCCTCTGGAAACACCATATATTTT. The encoded protein is CASSGDGQGSSGNTIYF. The chain uses TRBV9 and TRBJ1-3; 8 nucleotides agree with TRBD1. The CDR3 has 17 amino acids. V lost 3 bases, J lost 0 bases, and 8 bases stayed unmatched. Germline V gene sequence: CDR1 SGDLS, CDR2 YYNGEE.

This chain connects TRBV5-4 to TRBJ2-1, with 10 bases fitting TRBD2. Germline lookup yields CDR1 SGHNT and CDR2 YYREEE (reference sequence). The CDR3 spans 14 residues. Losses at the gene ends were 4 bases for V and 6 bases for J; bases not matched to a gene: 4. CDR3 nucleotides: TGTGCCAGCAGCCTGGCTAGCGGGGGCAATGAGCAGTTCTTC. Amino acid sequence: CASSLASGGNEQFF.

CDR3 sequence: CASSGTPSSYNEQFF. The CDR3 nucleotides are TGTGCCAGTAGTGGGACTCCGAGCTCCTACAATGAGCAGTTCTTC. V and J are TRBV19 and TRBJ2-1; a weak D match, TRBD2 (6 bases). The length of the CDR3 is 15 residues. Germline lookup yields CDR1 LNHDA and CDR2 SQIVND (reference sequence). V was clipped by 5 bases and J by 0 bases, with 11 bases between them.